This record looks at one T cell receptor beta chain sequence and its context. These data are taken from a study of blood T cell repertoires in COVID-19. Method: immunoSEQ multiplex PCR; TCRdb's copy keeps in-frame clones and lacks some. Of more than 150,000 clones in the sample, around 79% were seen once. V lost 3 bases and J lost 5; bases outside the gene matches: 1. Germline loops: CDR1 SGHRS, CDR2 YFSETQ. The CDR3 covers 14 residues. This clonotype was obtained from a man aged 55 to 70 with active or convalescent COVID-19. The sequenced sample was peripheral blood. This sequence joins TRBV5-1 and TRBJ2-2; 10 positions match TRBD1. The CDR3 DNA sequence: TGCGCCAGCAGCTCGGGACAGGGGACCGGGGAGCTGTTTTTT. It translates to CASSSGQGTGELFF.